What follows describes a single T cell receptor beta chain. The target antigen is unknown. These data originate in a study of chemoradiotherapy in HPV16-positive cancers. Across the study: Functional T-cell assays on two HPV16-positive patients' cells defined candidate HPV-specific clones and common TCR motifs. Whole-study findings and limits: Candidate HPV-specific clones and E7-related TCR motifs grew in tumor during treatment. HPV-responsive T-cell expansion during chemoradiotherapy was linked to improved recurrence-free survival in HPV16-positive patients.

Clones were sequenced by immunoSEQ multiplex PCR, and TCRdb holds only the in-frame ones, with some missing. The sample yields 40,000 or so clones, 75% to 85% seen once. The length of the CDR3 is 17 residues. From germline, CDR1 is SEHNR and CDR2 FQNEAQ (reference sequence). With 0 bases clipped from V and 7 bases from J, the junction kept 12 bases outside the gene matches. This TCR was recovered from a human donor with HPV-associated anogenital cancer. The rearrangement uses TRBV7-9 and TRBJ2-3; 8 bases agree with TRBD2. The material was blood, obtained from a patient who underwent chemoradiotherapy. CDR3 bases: TGTGCCAGCAGCTTAGCGCCCGGTAGCGGGGTAATATATACGCAGTATTTT. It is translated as CASSLAPGSGVIYTQYF.